A single sample is the source of the 22 T cell receptor beta chains below, sequenced in a study of CD8 T cells in ankylosing spondylitis. TCRdb re-analysed the 5' RACE reads in MiXCR, keeping a single row per CDR3 protein. The sample lists some 120,000 distinct CDR3 sequences, 7% occurring once. Sequenced input: blood, either unsorted or a sorted T cell fraction (not recorded which). The receptor set was obtained from a male donor with ankylosing spondylitis or in good health (not recorded which).

This clonotype was seen ten or more times. The chain links TRBV7-3 to TRBJ2-6; D remains ambiguous. Trimming pared 4 bases from V and 0 bases from J, leaving 10 bases between. This CDR3 is built from 16 residues. Germline V CDR1 and CDR2: SGHTA, FQGTGA. CDR3 amino acids: CASSSTTVSGANVLTF. The DNA for the CDR3 is TGTGCCAGCAGCTCCACCACAGTCTCTGGGGCCAACGTCCTGACTTTC. Using reference TRBV7-3 and TRBJ2-6 for the parts outside the CDR3, the full variable domain is GAGVSQTPSNKVTEKGKYVELRCDPISGHTALYWYRQSLGQGPEFLIYFQGTGAADDSGLPNDRFFAVRPEGSVSTLKIQRTERGDSAVYLCASSSTTVSGANVLTFGAGSRLTVL.

This chain uses TRBV20-1 with TRBJ2-1; 7 bases agree with TRBD1. Losses at the gene ends were 3 bases for V and 8 bases for J; bases not matched to a gene: 7. CDR1 and CDR2 from the germline V gene are DFQATT and SNEGSKA (reference sequence). This CDR3 contains 13 residues. CDR3 coding DNA: TGCAGTGCTAGCCCAGACAGGGTCCATGAGCAGTTCTTC. This encodes CSASPDRVHEQFF.

This clonotype has ten or more counts. CDR3 DNA: TGTGCCAGCAGCTTGGTGCAGGGCGGCACTGAAGCTTTCTTT. It translates to CASSLVQGGTEAFF. V and J are TRBV5-8 and TRBJ1-1; D is possibly TRBD1 (5 bases). The V end was cut by 0 bases, the J end by 4 bases, with 10 bases between. CDR1 is SGHTS and CDR2 is YDEGEE in the germline V gene. CDR3 size: 14 residues.

This clonotype has a count of ten or more. This chain links TRBV20-1 with TRBJ2-2, with 8 bases lining up with TRBD2. Germline lookup yields CDR1 DFQATT and CDR2 SNEGSKA (reference sequence). The CDR3 is 15 residues long. The junction had 8 bases not matched to a gene; V was cut back by 5 bases and J by 3 bases. This CDR3 reads CSARPAGGYTGELFF. CDR3 nucleotide sequence: TGCAGTGCTCGCCCGGCGGGGGGATACACCGGGGAGCTGTTTTTT.

CDR3 amino acids: CASSQGASGNTIYF. In DNA form, the CDR3 reads TGTGCCAGCAGCCAAGGGGCCTCTGGAAACACCATATATTTT. The chain is built from TRBV3-1 and TRBJ1-3, with D unclear. Germline V gene data show CDR1 as LGHDT and CDR2 as YNNKEL (reference sequence). The CDR3 is made up of 14 amino acids. The germline V and J ends were trimmed by 1 base and 0 bases, with 4 bases remaining between them.

This clonotype was picked up many times. V is TRBV7-9 and J is TRBJ2-1, with 7 bases fitting TRBD1. Germline V gives CDR1 SEHNR, CDR2 FQNEAQ (reference sequence). The CDR3 totals 15 residues. V gave up 1 base and J gave up 7 bases; unmatched junction bases: 7. CDR3 in DNA: TGTGCCAGCAGCTTAGGACAGGGAGTGATAAATGAGCAGTTCTTC. Translating gives CASSLGQGVINEQFF.

There are many counts of this clonotype. This sequence joins TRBV20-1 and TRBJ2-3; 9 bases match TRBD2. The CDR3 is made up of 16 amino acids. Germline assignment: CDR1 DFQATT and CDR2 SNEGSKA (reference sequence). V was pared by 0 bases and J by 6 bases, with 10 bases of the junction left unmatched. The CDR3 region has the DNA TGCAGTGCTAGAGATCTTAGCGGGGGCCTCATCGATACGCAGTATTTT. Its protein is CSARDLSGGLIDTQYF.

This clonotype was detected many times. The chain carries TRBV27 and TRBJ1-6; 9 bases map to TRBD1. This CDR3 spans 16 amino acids. After removal of 3 bases from V and 7 bases from J, the junction contained 7 bases not matched to a gene. Germline V gene data show CDR1 as MNHEY and CDR2 as SMNVEV (reference sequence). CDR3 amino acids: CASSFTGTGNNSPLHF. Here the CDR3 DNA reads TGTGCCAGCAGTTTTACCGGGACAGGGAACAATTCACCCCTCCACTTT.

This chain links TRBV27 with TRBJ2-5, with D perhaps matching TRBD2 (6 bases). Germline assignment: CDR1 MNHEY and CDR2 SMNVEV (reference sequence). V was shortened by 6 bases and J by 1 base, with 18 bases between the two germline ends. The length of the CDR3 is 16 residues. The CDR3 DNA sequence: TGTGCCAGCAGCCCAGACCGGGACTCAGGCCAAGAGACCCAGTACTTC. This codes for CASSPDRDSGQETQYF.

This clonotype appeared many times. This sequence joins TRBV20-1 and TRBJ2-5; the D gene is possibly TRBD1 (6 bases). Per germline, CDR1 DFQATT and CDR2 SNEGSKA (reference sequence). CDR3 length: 11 amino acids. The CDR3 reads CMARGRETQYF. CDR3 in DNA: TGCATGGCCAGGGGTAGGGAGACCCAGTACTTC.

This clonotype was seen many times. The chain joins TRBV4-3 to TRBJ2-4; the D is unclear. The germline V and J ends were trimmed by 1 base and 0 bases, with 10 bases remaining between them. The CDR3 is 16 amino acids. Germline V gene lookup returns CDR1 LGHNA and CDR2 YSLEER. The CDR3 loop is CASSQGTDLAKNIQYF. CDR3 DNA: TGCGCCAGCAGCCAAGGAACGGACCTAGCCAAAAACATTCAGTACTTC.

This clonotype showed up just a few times. The chain carries TRBV11-2 and TRBJ2-2; 9 bases are shared with TRBD2. CDR3 size: 18 residues. The J segment lost 7 bases and the V segment lost 4 bases, leaving 16 bases of the junction unmatched. Germline-derived CDR1 and CDR2 are SGHAT and FQNNGV. CDR3 amino acids: CASSSLTKSSGTIGELFF. As DNA, the CDR3 is TGTGCCAGCAGCTCCCTTACTAAGTCTAGCGGGACTATCGGGGAGCTGTTTTTT. The full variable domain, rest sourced from reference TRBV11-2 and TRBJ2-2, is EAGVAQSPRYKIIEKRQSVAFWCNPISGHATLYWYQQILGQGPKLLIQFQNNGVVDDSQLPKDRFSAERLKGVDSTLKIQPAKLEDSAVYLCASSSLTKSSGTIGELFFGEGSRLTVL.

This clonotype was seen at least ten times. V usage is TRBV3-1 and J usage is TRBJ1-5, with D possibly matching TRBD1 (6 bases). The ends were cut back, 1 base at V and 14 bases at J, with 15 bases in the middle. Germline loops: CDR1 LGHDT, CDR2 YNNKEL (reference sequence). The CDR3 sequence is 13 residues long. The CDR3 bases are TGTGCCAGCAGCCAAGGGGAACAGGGTAGGAAGCATTTT. It encodes CASSQGEQGRKHF.

This clonotype was counted only a few times. This chain uses TRBV5-1 with TRBJ2-7; D gene uncertain. From germline, CDR1 is SGHRS and CDR2 YFSETQ. Trimming left V 4 bases short and J 4 bases short, with 12 bases between. The CDR3 totals 13 residues. The CDR3 nucleotides are TGCGCCAGCAGCGCCGGGCTCAAGTACGAGCAGTACTTC. Protein sequence: CASSAGLKYEQYF.

This clonotype has a single count. The rearrangement uses TRBV7-8 and TRBJ2-1; D may be TRBD1 or TRBD2 (6 bases each). Between the trimmed V and J ends, which lost 3 bases and 6 bases, there was a span of 15 bases. The CDR3 consists of 15 residues. CDR1 and CDR2 from the germline V gene are SGHVS and FQNEAQ. As DNA, the CDR3 is TGTGCCAGCAGCTTTGAGTGGGGGGCCAGCAATGAGCAGTTCTTC. Amino acid sequence: CASSFEWGASNEQFF.

J is TRBJ2-1 and V is TRBV5-1; 7 bases map to TRBD2. This CDR3 spans 16 amino acids. CDR1 and CDR2 from the germline V gene are SGHRS and YFSETQ. Trimming at V came to 3 bases and at J to 7 bases, leaving 13 bases not matched to a gene. CDR3 in DNA: TGCGCCAGCAGCTGGGGTAGCCCCACCGGGAGGAATGAGCAGTTCTTC. Protein: CASSWGSPTGRNEQFF.

In its sample, this clonotype was seen many times. This chain connects TRBV20-1 to TRBJ2-2; D possibly corresponds to TRBD1 (5 bases). This CDR3 has 14 amino acids. Trimming shortened V by 2 bases and J by 8 bases, and 15 bases separated the two germline ends. Germline assignment: CDR1 DFQATT and CDR2 SNEGSKA (reference sequence). The CDR3 bases are TGCAGTGCTAGAAGGCAGGGTTTTGCGGGGGAGCTGTTTTTT. As protein: CSARRQGFAGELFF.

This clonotype appeared many times. V and J are TRBV24-1 and TRBJ1-5; D unclear. CDR1 and CDR2 from the germline V gene are KGHDR and SFDVKD. This CDR3 has 12 residues. V lost 6 bases and J 4 bases, leaving 6 bases between the germline ends. CDR3 residues: CATSFGNQPQHF. CDR3 nucleotides: TGTGCCACCAGTTTTGGGAATCAGCCCCAGCATTTT.

On this clonotype: Since a much larger clone is just one base distant, this may be a read error. J is TRBJ2-1 and V is TRBV20-1, with 10 bases aligning to TRBD2. The V segment lost 5 bases and the J segment 9 bases; nucleotides outside the gene matches: 13. CDR3 length: 15 amino acids. Per the germline V gene, CDR1 is DFQATT and CDR2 is SNEGSKA (reference sequence). The chain's CDR3 is CSAAETSGAGCEQFF. The CDR3 DNA reads TGCAGTGCTGCCGAAACTAGCGGGGCCGGCTGTGAGCAGTTCTTC.

At least ten counts were recorded for this clonotype. The rearrangement joins TRBV29-1 to TRBJ1-2; 12 bases are shared with TRBD1. The CDR3 spans 19 residues. Losses at the gene ends were 2 bases for V and 6 bases for J; bases not matched to a gene: 19. Germline CDR1 is SQVTM and CDR2 is ANQGSEA. The CDR3 DNA reads TGCAGCGTTGAATTCAACTCCGGGACAGGGGGCGAAGGGGGTCATGGCTACACCTTC. Its protein product is CSVEFNSGTGGEGGHGYTF.

In this sample, this clonotype turned up many times. The rearrangement joins TRBV20-1 to TRBJ2-3; 7 bases align to TRBD2. Germline loops: CDR1 DFQATT, CDR2 SNEGSKA (reference sequence). The length of the CDR3 is 15 residues. V was clipped by 1 base and J by 4 bases; unmatched bases: 8. Here the CDR3 reads CSARAPREGSDTQYF. The CDR3 DNA follows: TGCAGTGCTAGAGCCCCGAGGGAGGGCTCAGATACGCAGTATTTT.

Ten or more counts support this clonotype. The chain links TRBV7-6 to TRBJ2-1; possible D gene TRBD2, 5 bases. V was pared by 1 base and J by 8 bases, with 18 bases between. CDR1 SGHVS and CDR2 FNYEAQ come from the germline V gene. The CDR3 sequence is 16 residues long. The CDR3 loop is CASSLESGFGRDEQFF. CDR3 coding DNA: TGTGCCAGCAGCTTAGAATCGGGTTTTGGGAGAGATGAGCAGTTCTTC. The variable domain in full, with the rest retrieved from reference TRBV7-6 and TRBJ2-1, is GAGVSQSPRYKVTKRGQDVALRCDPISGHVSLYWYRQALGQGPEFLTYFNYEAQQDKSGLPNDRFSAERPEGSISTLTIQRTEQRDSAMYRCASSLESGFGRDEQFFGPGTRLTVL.